The clone carrying this TCR beta chain was seen at least ten times. Germline assignment: CDR1 SGHVS and CDR2 FNYEAQ. V lost 4 bases and J 2 bases, leaving 8 bases between the germline ends. This CDR3 region has 14 residues. This sample is part of a study of T cells after yellow fever vaccination. In TCRdb, the 5' RACE reads were re-called with MiXCR into one record per CDR3 protein. This table has roughly 330,000 distinct CDR3 sequences, around 6.8% appearing once. The sample in question was PBMCs, obtained more than 35 days after the first yellow fever vaccination. V gene TRBV7-6 combines with J gene TRBJ2-2, with TRBD2 as a possible D gene (6 bases). The sequence was obtained from a man aged 18 to 30 who received the YFV17D yellow fever vaccine. This chain's CDR3 is CASSSGTNTGELFF. The CDR3 region has the DNA TGTGCCAGCAGCTCGGGGACTAACACCGGGGAGCTGTTTTTT.